Presented here are 8 T cell receptor beta chains from one specimen sequenced in a study of blood T cell repertoires in COVID-19. Some clones are missing from TCRdb's copy, which holds only in-frame ones; the method was immunoSEQ multiplex PCR. This sample has 200,000 to 300,000 clones, with around 86% found just once. The sample comprised PBMCs or T cells enriched from blood (not recorded which). These receptors were collected from a man aged 40-49 years who had recovered from COVID-19.

V gene TRBV30 combines with J gene TRBJ1-6, with 8 bases that match TRBD1. V dropped 2 bases and J dropped 9; count of bases not matched to a gene: 9. The CDR3 extends over 15 amino acids. CDR1 is GTSNPN, CDR2 SVGIG, per germline (reference sequence). CDR3 nucleotides: TGTGCCTGGAGTTCTGCGGGACAGGCGTCTTCACCCCTCCACTTT. Encoded protein: CAWSSAGQASSPLHF.

The genes are TRBV19 and TRBJ2-7; 8 bases align to TRBD2. The CDR3 consists of 15 residues. Germline values: CDR1 LNHDA, CDR2 SQIVND (reference sequence). Trimming at V came to 5 bases and at J to 2 bases, leaving 8 bases not matched to a gene. CDR3 sequence (DNA): TGTGCCAGTAGTCCCCAGCGGGGGATAACCTACGAGCAGTACTTC. Amino acids: CASSPQRGITYEQYF.

This clone was picked up a small number of times. The chain uses TRBV7-8 and TRBJ1-5, with D possibly TRBD1 on 5 matching bases. Germline V gene data show CDR1 as SGHVS and CDR2 as FQNEAQ. This CDR3 has 14 amino acids. V lost 0 bases and J lost 9, with 12 bases in between. DNA of the CDR3: TGTGCCAGCAGCTTAGCAGATCGGGGGAGGCCCCAGCATTTT. It is translated as CASSLADRGRPQHF.

The chain is built from TRBV4-1 and TRBJ1-2, with 12 bases identical to TRBD1. The CDR3 is 16 residues long. V gave up 1 base and J gave up 5 bases; unmatched junction bases: 5. Germline CDR1 and CDR2: MGHRA and YSYEKL. CDR3 residues: CASSQVGTGGAYGYTF. CDR3 coding DNA: TGCGCCAGCAGCCAAGTTGGGACAGGGGGCGCTTATGGCTACACCTTC.

This chain connects TRBV2 to TRBJ1-4, with D uncertain. Germline V gene sequence: CDR1 SNHLY, CDR2 FYNNEI. The CDR3 contains 12 residues. Trimming left V 2 bases short and J 8 bases short, with 6 bases between. The CDR3, as DNA: TGTGCCAGCAGTGAACTCTCCGAAAAACTGTTTTTT. This encodes CASSELSEKLFF.

V is TRBV15 and J is TRBJ2-7; a possible D gene is TRBD2 (7 bases). The V gene's germline CDR1 is LNHNV and CDR2 YYDKDF (reference sequence). CDR3 length: 15 residues. Trimming cost V 5 bases and J 0 bases, with 14 bases left between them. CDR3 nucleotide sequence: TGTGCCACCAGCGAAACGGGGGGCGTCTCCTACGAGCAGTACTTC. Amino acid sequence: CATSETGGVSYEQYF.

The chain is built from TRBV7-9 and TRBJ1-6, with a weak D call TRBD1 (5 bases). The V gene lost 1 base and the J gene lost 6 bases, with 10 bases spanning the gap. Looked up from germline, CDR1 is SEHNR and CDR2 is FQNEAQ (reference sequence). This CDR3 region has 15 residues. The CDR3: CASSLVGQGNSPLHF. For the CDR3, the DNA is TGTGCCAGCAGCTTAGTGGGGCAGGGTAATTCACCCCTCCACTTT.

The rearrangement links TRBV7-8 to TRBJ2-3; 7 bases agree with TRBD2. Trimming took 3 bases from V and 4 from J; bases not matched to a gene: 7. Looked up from germline, CDR1 is SGHVS and CDR2 is FQNEAQ. This CDR3 has 15 amino acids. CDR3: CASSFRGRAADTQYF. CDR3 nucleotide sequence: TGTGCCAGCAGCTTCCGTGGGAGGGCCGCAGATACGCAGTATTTT.